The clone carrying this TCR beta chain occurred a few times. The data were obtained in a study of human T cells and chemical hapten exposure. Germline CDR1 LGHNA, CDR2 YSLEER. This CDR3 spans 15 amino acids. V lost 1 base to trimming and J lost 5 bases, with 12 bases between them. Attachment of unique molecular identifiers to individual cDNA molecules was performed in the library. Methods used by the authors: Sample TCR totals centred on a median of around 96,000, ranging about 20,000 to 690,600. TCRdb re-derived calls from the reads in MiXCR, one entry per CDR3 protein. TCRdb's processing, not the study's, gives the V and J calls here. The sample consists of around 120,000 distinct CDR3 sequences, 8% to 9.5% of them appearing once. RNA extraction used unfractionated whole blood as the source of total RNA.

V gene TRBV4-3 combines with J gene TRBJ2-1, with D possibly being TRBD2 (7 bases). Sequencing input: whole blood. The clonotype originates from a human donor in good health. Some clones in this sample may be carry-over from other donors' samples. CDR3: CASSQGWGGDNEQFF. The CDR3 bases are TGCGCCAGCAGCCAAGGGTGGGGGGGCGACAATGAGCAGTTCTTC.